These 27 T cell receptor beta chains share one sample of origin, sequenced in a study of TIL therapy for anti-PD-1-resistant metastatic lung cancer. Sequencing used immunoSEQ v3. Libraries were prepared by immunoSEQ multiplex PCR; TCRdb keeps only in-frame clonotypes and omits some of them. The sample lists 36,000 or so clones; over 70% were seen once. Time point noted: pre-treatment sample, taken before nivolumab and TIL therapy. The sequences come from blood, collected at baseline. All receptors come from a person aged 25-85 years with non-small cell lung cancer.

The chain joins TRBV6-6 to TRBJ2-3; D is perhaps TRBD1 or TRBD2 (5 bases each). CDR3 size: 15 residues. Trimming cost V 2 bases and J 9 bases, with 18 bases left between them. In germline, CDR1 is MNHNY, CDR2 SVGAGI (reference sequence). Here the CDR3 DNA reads TGTGCCAGCAGTTACGGGGGAGACAGCTTTACAACGCAGTATTTT. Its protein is CASSYGGDSFTTQYF.

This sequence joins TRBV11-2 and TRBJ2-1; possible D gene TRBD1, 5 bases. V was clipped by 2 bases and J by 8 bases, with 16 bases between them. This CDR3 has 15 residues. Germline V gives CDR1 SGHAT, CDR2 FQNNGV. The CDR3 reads CASSLRTGPGDEQFF. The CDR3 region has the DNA TGTGCCAGCAGCTTACGAACAGGACCTGGGGATGAGCAGTTCTTC.

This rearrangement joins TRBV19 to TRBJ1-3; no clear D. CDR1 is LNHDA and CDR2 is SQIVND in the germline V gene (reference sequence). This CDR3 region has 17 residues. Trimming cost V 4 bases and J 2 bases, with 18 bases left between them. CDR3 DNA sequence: TGTGCCAGTAGTACGGAGGTGTGGGAAAAAGCTGGAAACACCATATATTTT. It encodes CASSTEVWEKAGNTIYF.

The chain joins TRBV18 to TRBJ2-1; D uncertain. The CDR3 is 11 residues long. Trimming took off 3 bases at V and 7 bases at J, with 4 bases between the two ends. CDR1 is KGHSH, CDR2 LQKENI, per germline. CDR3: CASSPQNEQFF. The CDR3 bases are TGTGCCAGCTCACCGCAAAATGAGCAGTTCTTC.

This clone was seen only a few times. The CDR3 DNA reads TGTGCCAGCAGCACGGTAGCGCCTGGAAACACCATATATTTT. It translates to CASSTVAPGNTIYF. V is TRBV5-5 and J is TRBJ1-3, with D unresolved. V was trimmed by 4 bases and J by 2 bases, leaving 10 bases between them. This CDR3 has 14 residues. The V gene's germline CDR1 is SGHKS and CDR2 YYEKEE (reference sequence).

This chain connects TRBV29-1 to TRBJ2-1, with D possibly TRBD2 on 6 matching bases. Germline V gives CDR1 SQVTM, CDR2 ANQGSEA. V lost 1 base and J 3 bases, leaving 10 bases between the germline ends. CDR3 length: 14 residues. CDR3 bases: TGCAGCGTTGAAGCGGGAGAGGGCTACAATGAGCAGTTCTTC. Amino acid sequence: CSVEAGEGYNEQFF.

CDR3 protein: CSVEAGDGTDTQYF. In DNA, the CDR3 is TGCAGCGTTGAAGCGGGAGATGGCACAGATACGCAGTATTTT. The V call is TRBV29-1, the J call TRBJ2-3; possible D gene TRBD2, 6 bases. V lost 1 base and J lost 1, with 9 bases in between. The germline CDR1 and CDR2 sequences are SQVTM and ANQGSEA. The CDR3 consists of 14 residues.

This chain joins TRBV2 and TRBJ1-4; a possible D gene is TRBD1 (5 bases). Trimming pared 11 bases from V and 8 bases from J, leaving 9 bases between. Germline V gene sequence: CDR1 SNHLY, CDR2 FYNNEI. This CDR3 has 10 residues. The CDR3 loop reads CAGGYEKLFF. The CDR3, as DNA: TGTGCCGGGGGTTACGAAAAACTGTTTTTT.

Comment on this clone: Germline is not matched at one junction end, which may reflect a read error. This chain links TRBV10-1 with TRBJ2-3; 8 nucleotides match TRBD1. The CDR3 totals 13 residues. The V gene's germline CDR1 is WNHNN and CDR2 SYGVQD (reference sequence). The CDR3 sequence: CATRQGATGTQYF. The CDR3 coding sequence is TGCGCCACTAGGCAGGGGGCAACAGGTACGCAGTATTTT.

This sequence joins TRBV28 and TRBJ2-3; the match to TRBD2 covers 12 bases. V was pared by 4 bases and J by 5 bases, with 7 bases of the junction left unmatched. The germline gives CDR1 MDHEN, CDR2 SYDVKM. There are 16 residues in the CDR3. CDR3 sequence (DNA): TGTGCCAGCAGTTCGCCACTAGCGGGGGGCGGAGATACGCAGTATTTT. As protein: CASSSPLAGGGDTQYF.

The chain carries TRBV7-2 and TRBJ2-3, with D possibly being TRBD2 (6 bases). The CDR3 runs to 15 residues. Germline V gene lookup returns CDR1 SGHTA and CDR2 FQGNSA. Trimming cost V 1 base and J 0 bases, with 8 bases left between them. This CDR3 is CASSLVGTSTDTQYF. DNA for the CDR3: TGTGCCAGCAGCTTAGTCGGGACTAGCACAGATACGCAGTATTTT.

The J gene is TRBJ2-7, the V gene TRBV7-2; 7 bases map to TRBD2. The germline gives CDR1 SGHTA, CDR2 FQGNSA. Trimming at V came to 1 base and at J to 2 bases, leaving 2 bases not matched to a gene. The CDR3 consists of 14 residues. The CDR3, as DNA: TGTGCCAGCAGCTTAGGTGGGACTACCTACGAGCAGTACTTC. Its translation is CASSLGGTTYEQYF.

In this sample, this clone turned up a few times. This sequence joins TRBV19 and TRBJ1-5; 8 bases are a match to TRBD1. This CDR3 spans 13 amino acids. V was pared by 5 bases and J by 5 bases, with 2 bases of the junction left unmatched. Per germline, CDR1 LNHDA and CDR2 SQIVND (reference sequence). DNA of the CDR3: TGTGCCAGTAGTCCGACAGGGGATCAGCCCCAGCATTTT. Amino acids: CASSPTGDQPQHF.

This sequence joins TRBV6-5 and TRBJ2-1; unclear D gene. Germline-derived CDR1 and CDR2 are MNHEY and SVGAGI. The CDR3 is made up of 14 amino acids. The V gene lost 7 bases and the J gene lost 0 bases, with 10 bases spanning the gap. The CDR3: CASTSATSYNEQFF. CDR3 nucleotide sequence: TGTGCCAGCACCAGCGCTACCTCCTACAATGAGCAGTTCTTC.

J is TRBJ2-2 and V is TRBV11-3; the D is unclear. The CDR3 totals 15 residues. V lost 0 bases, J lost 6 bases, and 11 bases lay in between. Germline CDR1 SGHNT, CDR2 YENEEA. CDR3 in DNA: TGTGCCAGCAGCTTAGAAACCTTGGGGTCCGGGGAGCTGTTTTTT. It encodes CASSLETLGSGELFF.

Here the CDR3 reads CASSPGGGGYTF. For the CDR3, the DNA is TGTGCCAGCAGTCCAGGGGGCGGAGGCTACACCTTC. The chain is built from TRBV6-5 and TRBJ1-2; TRBD1 matches 8 bases. The CDR3 length is 12 residues. In germline, CDR1 is MNHEY, CDR2 SVGAGI. V shed 5 bases and J 8 bases; nucleotides not matched to a gene: 4.

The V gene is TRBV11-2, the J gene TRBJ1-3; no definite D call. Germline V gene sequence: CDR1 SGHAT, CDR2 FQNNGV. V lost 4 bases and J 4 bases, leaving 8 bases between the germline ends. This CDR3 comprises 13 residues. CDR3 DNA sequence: TGTGCCAGCAGCTACATACAGGGAAACACCATATATTTT. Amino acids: CASSYIQGNTIYF.

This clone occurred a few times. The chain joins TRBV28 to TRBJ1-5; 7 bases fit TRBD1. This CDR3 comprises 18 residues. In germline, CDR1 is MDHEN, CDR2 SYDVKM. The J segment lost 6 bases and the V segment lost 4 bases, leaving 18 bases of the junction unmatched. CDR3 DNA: TGTGCCAGCAGTTACCCAGGGGGGGGATCATTGGGCGGTCAGCCCCAGCATTTT. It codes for CASSYPGGGSLGGQPQHF. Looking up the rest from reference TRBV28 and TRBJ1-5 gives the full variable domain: DVKVTQSSRYLVKRTGEKVFLECVQDMDHENMFWYRQDPGLGLRLIYFSYDVKMKEKGDIPEGYSVSREKKERFSLILESASTNQTSMYLCASSYPGGGSLGGQPQHFGDGTRLSIL.

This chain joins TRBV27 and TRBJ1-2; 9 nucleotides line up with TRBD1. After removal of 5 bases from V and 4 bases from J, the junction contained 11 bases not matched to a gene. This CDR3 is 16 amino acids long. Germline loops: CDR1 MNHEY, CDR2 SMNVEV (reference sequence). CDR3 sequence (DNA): TGTGCCAGCAGTCCCATACAGGGGGCTCTGAGCTATGGCTACACCTTC. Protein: CASSPIQGALSYGYTF.

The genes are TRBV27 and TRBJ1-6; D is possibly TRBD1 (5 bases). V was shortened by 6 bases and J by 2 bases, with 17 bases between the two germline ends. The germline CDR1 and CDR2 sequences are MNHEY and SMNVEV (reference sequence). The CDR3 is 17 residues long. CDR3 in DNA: TGTGCCAGCAGGTGGGACGGATCACAAACCTATAATTCACCCCTCCACTTT. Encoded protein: CASRWDGSQTYNSPLHF.

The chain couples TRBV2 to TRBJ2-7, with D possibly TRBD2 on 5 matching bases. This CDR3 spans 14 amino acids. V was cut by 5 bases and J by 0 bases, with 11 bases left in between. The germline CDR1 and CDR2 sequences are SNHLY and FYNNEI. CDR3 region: CASSSGFLSYEQYF. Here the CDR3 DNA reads TGTGCCAGCAGTTCGGGATTCCTCTCCTACGAGCAGTACTTC.

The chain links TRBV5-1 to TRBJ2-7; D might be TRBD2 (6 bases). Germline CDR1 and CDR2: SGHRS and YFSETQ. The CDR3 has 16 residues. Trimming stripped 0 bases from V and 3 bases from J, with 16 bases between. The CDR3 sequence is CASSLEAAGRNYEQYF. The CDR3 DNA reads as TGCGCCAGCAGCTTGGAGGCGGCGGGGAGGAACTACGAGCAGTACTTC.

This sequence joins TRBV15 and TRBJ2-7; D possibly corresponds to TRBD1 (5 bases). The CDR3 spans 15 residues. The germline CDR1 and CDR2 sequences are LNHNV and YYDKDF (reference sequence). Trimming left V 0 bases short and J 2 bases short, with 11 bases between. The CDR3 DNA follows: TGTGCCACCAGCAGAGATCTTAGGGGAACCTACGAGCAGTACTTC. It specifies CATSRDLRGTYEQYF.

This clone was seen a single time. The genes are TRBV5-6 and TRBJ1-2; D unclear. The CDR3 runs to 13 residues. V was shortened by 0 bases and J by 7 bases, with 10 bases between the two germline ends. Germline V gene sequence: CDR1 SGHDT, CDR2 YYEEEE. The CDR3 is CASSLAALGGYTF. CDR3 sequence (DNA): TGTGCCAGCAGCTTGGCGGCGTTGGGTGGCTACACCTTC.

The DNA for the CDR3 is TGTGCCAGCAGCTTAGGCAAATATAATTCACCCCTCCACTTT. This sequence encodes CASSLGKYNSPLHF. This chain joins TRBV7-3 and TRBJ1-6; D uncertain. The CDR3 has 14 residues. Looked up from germline, CDR1 is SGHTA and CDR2 is FQGTGA. V was shortened by 2 bases and J by 4 bases, with 6 bases between the two germline ends.

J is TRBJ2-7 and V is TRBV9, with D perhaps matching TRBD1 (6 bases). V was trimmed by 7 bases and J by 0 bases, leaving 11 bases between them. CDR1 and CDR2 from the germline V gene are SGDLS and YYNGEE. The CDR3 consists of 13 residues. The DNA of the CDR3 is TGTGCCAGCGGGGGCCCGGCCTCCTACGAGCAGTACTTC. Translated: CASGGPASYEQYF.

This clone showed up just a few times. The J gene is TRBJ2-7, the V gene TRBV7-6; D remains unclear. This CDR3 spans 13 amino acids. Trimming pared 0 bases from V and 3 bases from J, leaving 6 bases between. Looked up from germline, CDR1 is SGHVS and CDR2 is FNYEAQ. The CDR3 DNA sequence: TGTGCCAGCAGCTTAGCGGTCGGCTACGAGCAGTACTTC. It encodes CASSLAVGYEQYF.